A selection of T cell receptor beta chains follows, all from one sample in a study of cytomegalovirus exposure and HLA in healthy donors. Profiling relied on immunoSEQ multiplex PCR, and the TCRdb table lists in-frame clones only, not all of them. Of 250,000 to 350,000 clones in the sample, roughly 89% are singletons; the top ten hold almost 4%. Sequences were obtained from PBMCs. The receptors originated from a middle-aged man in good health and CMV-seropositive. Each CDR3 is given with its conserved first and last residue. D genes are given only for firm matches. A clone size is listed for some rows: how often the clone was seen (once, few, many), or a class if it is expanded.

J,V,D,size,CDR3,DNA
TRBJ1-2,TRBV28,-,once,CASSLGRNYGYTF,TGTGCCAGCAGTTTAGGCAGGAACTATGGCTACACCTTC
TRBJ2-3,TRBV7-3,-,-,CASSLTSGSTDTQYF,TGTGCCAGCAGCTTAACTAGCGGAAGCACAGATACGCAGTATTTT
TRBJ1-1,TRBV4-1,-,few,CASSQGEVNTEAFF,TGCGCCAGCAGCCAAGGAGAAGTGAACACTGAAGCTTTCTTT
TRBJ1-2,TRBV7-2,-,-,CASSSDFGNYGYTF,TGTGCCAGCAGCTCCGATTTCGGGAACTATGGCTACACCTTC
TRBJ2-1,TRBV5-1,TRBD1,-,CASSLGETGINEQFF,TGCGCCAGCAGCTTGGGGGAGACAGGGATCAATGAGCAGTTCTTC
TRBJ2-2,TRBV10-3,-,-,CATRSTGDTGELFF,TGTGCCACCCGGTCAACAGGAGACACCGGGGAGCTGTTTTTT
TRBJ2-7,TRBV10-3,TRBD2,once,CAADSGLNSGSTYEQYF,TGTGCCGCCGATAGCGGTCTTAATAGCGGGAGCACCTACGAGCAGTACTTC
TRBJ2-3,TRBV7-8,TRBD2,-,CASSFTGTSPDTQYF,TGTGCCAGCAGCTTTACCGGGACTAGCCCCGATACGCAGTATTTT
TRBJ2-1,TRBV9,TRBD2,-,CASSQFGTSGRLEQFF,TGTGCCAGCAGCCAATTCGGGACTAGCGGGCGACTTGAGCAGTTCTTC
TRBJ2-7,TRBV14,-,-,CASSQGAGVPYEQYF,TGTGCCAGCAGCCAAGGTGCAGGGGTTCCCTACGAGCAGTACTTC
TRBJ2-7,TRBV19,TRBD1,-,CASSPHRGNEQYF,TGTGCCAGTAGTCCCCACAGGGGGAACGAGCAGTACTTC
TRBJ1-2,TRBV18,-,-,CASSPEGVAGGYTF,TGTGCCAGCTCACCAGAGGGGGTGGCTGGTGGCTACACCTTC
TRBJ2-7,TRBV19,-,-,CASSLDRHSYEQYF,TGTGCCAGTAGTTTAGACAGGCATTCCTACGAGCAGTACTTC
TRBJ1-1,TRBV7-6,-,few,CASSLAVQHEAFF,TGTGCCAGCAGCTTAGCTGTACAGCATGAAGCTTTCTTT
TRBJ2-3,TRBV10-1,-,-,CASSDSRSTDTQYF,TGCGCCAGCAGTGATTCGCGGAGCACAGATACGCAGTATTTT
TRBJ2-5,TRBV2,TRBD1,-,CASKLPGQGSETQYF,TGTGCCAGCAAACTGCCGGGACAGGGATCGGAGACCCAGTACTTC
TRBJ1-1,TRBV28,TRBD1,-,CASSTTTGAMNTEAFF,TGTGCCAGCAGTACAACGACAGGGGCTATGAACACTGAAGCTTTCTTT
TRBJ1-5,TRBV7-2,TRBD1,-,CASSFGQGSQPQHF,TGTGCCAGCAGCTTCGGACAGGGGAGTCAGCCCCAGCATTTT
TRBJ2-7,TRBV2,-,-,CASSPTGTLSYEQYF,TGTGCCAGCAGTCCGACCGGGACTTTGTCCTACGAGCAGTACTTC
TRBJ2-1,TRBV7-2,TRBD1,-,CASSPRTGDYNEQFF,TGTGCCAGCAGCCCGAGGACAGGCGATTACAATGAGCAGTTCTTC
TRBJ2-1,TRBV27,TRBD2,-,CASSSVAGESSYNEQFF,TGTGCCAGCAGTTCCGTAGCGGGTGAGAGCTCCTACAATGAGCAGTTCTTC
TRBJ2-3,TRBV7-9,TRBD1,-,CASSNRDRGTDTQYF,TGTGCCAGCAGCAACCGGGACAGGGGAACAGATACGCAGTATTTT
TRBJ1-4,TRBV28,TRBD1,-,CASSSHDWTGLREKLFF,TGTGCCAGCAGTTCACACGACTGGACAGGGTTGAGAGAAAAACTGTTTTTT
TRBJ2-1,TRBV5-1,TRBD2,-,CASSLEASGFYNEQFF,TGCGCCAGCAGCTTGGAGGCTAGCGGTTTCTACAATGAGCAGTTCTTC
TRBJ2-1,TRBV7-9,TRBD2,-,CASSPPGSGGNEQFF,TGTGCCAGCAGCCCGCCGGGCTCGGGAGGAAATGAGCAGTTCTTC
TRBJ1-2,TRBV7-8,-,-,CASSPRRGNYGYTF,TGTGCCAGCAGCCCCCGAAGGGGCAACTATGGCTACACCTTC
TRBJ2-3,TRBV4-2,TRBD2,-,CASSQASGRAGDTQYF,TGTGCCAGCAGCCAAGCCAGCGGGAGGGCCGGAGATACGCAGTATTTT
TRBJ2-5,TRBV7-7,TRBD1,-,CASSHKRDRALETQYF,TGTGCTAGCAGCCATAAAAGGGACAGGGCGTTAGAGACCCAGTACTTC
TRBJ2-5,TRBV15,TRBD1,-,CATSSTGTAKETQYF,TGTGCCACCAGCTCGACCGGGACAGCAAAAGAGACCCAGTACTTC
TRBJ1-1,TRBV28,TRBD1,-,CASSRTGALNTEAFF,TGTGCCAGCAGCCGAACAGGGGCGTTGAACACTGAAGCTTTCTTT
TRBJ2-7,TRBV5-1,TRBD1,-,CASSFEGRGWEQYF,TGCGCCAGCAGCTTCGAGGGCAGGGGGTGGGAGCAGTACTTC
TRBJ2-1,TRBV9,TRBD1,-,CASSVEGTGSYNEQFF,TGTGCCAGCAGCGTAGAAGGGACAGGGTCCTACAATGAGCAGTTCTTC
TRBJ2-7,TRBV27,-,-,CASSADSGNEQYF,TGTGCCAGCAGTGCCGATTCAGGGAACGAGCAGTACTTC
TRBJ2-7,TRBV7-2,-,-,CASSVGGGTGAYEQYF,TGTGCCAGCAGCGTAGGCGGCGGGACGGGGGCCTACGAGCAGTACTTC
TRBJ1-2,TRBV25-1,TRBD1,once,CASSPTGSINYGYTF,TGTGCCAGCAGCCCGACAGGGTCAATCAACTATGGCTACACCTTC
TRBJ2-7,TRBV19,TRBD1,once,CASSSGQGRTLGYEQYF,TGTGCCAGTAGTAGCGGACAGGGTCGGACTCTTGGCTACGAGCAGTACTTC
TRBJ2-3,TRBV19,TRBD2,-,CASSISSGSTDTQYF,TGTGCCAGTAGTATTTCTAGCGGGAGCACAGATACGCAGTATTTT
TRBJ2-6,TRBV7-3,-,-,CASSFGQSVANVLTF,TGTGCCAGCAGCTTCGGACAATCTGTGGCCAACGTCCTGACTTTC
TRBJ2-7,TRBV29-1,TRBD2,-,CSVAGTPYEQYF,TGCAGCGTAGCGGGGACTCCCTACGAGCAGTACTTC